The source of this TCR beta chain is a study of cytomegalovirus exposure and HLA in healthy donors. The PCR contained 60 Vbeta and 13 Jbeta primers. TCRdb's table, derived via immunoSEQ multiplex PCR, lists solely in-frame clones and lacks some. The sample carries about 55,000 clones, 65% to 80% recorded once. The V gene's germline CDR1 is MGHRA and CDR2 YSYEKL. The CDR3 is made up of 16 amino acids. The ends lost 1 base at V and 4 bases at J; junction bases unmatched: 0. In this sample, this clone turned up once. Its target is not known. Findings and limits, study-wide: Prior analysis indicated that the majority of TCR beta V segments exhibited productivity approximately 87% or approximately 30% of the time. In a later analysis, TCR beta V- and J-gene trimming was associated with a missense DCLRE1C variant. HLA allele associations emerged for roughly 16,000 TCR beta sequences in a later analysis, at 0.05 false discovery rate. Based on reports, TCR beta sequences accurately predicted HLA-A and HLA-B alleles for most subjects.

Sample: PBMCs. The rearrangement uses TRBV4-1 and TRBJ2-1; TRBD2 matches 14 bases. This clonotype originated in a man aged 40-49 years in good health and CMV-seropositive. The CDR3 DNA reads as TGCGCCAGCAGCCAAGGGACTAGCGGGGGGTACAATGAGCAGTTCTTC. Translated, it gives CASSQGTSGGYNEQFF.